In its sample, the clone carrying this T cell receptor (beta chain) was seen once. These data originate in a study of blood T cell repertoires in COVID-19. Across the whole study: The analysed material was cDNA or gDNA that came from T cells, B-cell-depleted T cells, or PBMCs.

Original methodology: It was from reference gene primer amplification that nucleated cell counts were estimated. Generated by immunoSEQ multiplex PCR, the TCRdb table keeps only in-frame clones and is missing some. D and trimming come from the DNA, and the V and J calls and clone size come from that table. The sample holds fewer than 450,000 clones; roughly 90% are singletons and the top ten take about 2.1%. CDR3 length: 15 amino acids. The V end was cut by 0 bases, the J end by 6 bases, with 12 bases between. Germline CDR1 reads SGHDT; CDR2 reads YYEEEE. Sequenced material: PBMCs or T cells enriched from blood (not recorded which). V and J are TRBV5-6 and TRBJ2-2; D may be TRBD2 (5 bases). The TCR comes from a woman in her forties with acute COVID-19. The CDR3, as DNA: TGTGCCAGCAGCTTGGCTGGTCTAGCTTCCGGGGAGCTGTTTTTT. This codes for CASSLAGLASGELFF.